This passage covers 5 T cell receptor beta chains from one sample sequenced in a study of blood T cell repertoires in COVID-19. Method: immunoSEQ multiplex PCR; TCRdb's copy keeps in-frame clones and lacks some. Here the sample spans more than 200,000 clones, around 90% being singletons. Material for sequencing was PBMCs or T cells enriched from blood (not recorded which). The receptors derive from a woman in her twenties or thirties who had been exposed to COVID-19.

The chain is built from TRBV6-5 and TRBJ1-1; D ambiguous. CDR1 and CDR2 (germline): MNHEY, SVGAGI. The CDR3 contains 11 residues. Trimming took 7 bases from V and 7 from J, leaving 10 bases between them. The CDR3 reads CASKIPLEAFF. CDR3 in DNA: TGTGCCAGCAAGATTCCACTTGAAGCTTTCTTT.

The J gene is TRBJ2-5, the V gene TRBV29-1; weak D call: TRBD2 (6 bases). Germline V gives CDR1 SQVTM, CDR2 ANQGSEA. V was pared by 6 bases and J by 4 bases, with 15 bases between. This CDR3 region has 13 residues. CDR3 bases: TGCAGCGTGTTGGGGGGTTTGGGAGAGACCCAGTACTTC. Protein sequence: CSVLGGLGETQYF. Looking up the rest from reference TRBV29-1 and TRBJ2-5 gives the full variable domain: SAVISQKPSRDICQRGTSLTIQCQVDSQVTMMFWYRQQPGQSLTLIATANQGSEATYESGFVIDKFPISRPNLTFSTLTVSNMSPEDSSIYLCSVLGGLGETQYFGPGTRLLVL.

V usage is TRBV5-1 and J usage is TRBJ1-4; D gene unclear. The germline V gene encodes CDR1 SGHRS and CDR2 YFSETQ. This CDR3 is built from 15 residues. V was cut by 5 bases and J by 3 bases, with 14 bases left in between. For the CDR3, the DNA is TGCGCCAGCAGACCCCGACCGACTGCTAATGAAAAACTGTTTTTT. This translates into CASRPRPTANEKLFF.

The chain recombines TRBV9 with TRBJ2-5; the match to TRBD2 covers 14 bases. The CDR3 runs to 15 residues. The V gene end was trimmed by 4 bases and the J gene end by 5 bases; junction bases not matched to a gene: 4. The germline CDR1 and CDR2 sequences are SGDLS and YYNGEE. This CDR3 is CASSFGLAGGETQYF. CDR3 in DNA: TGTGCCAGCAGCTTCGGACTAGCGGGAGGTGAGACCCAGTACTTC.

The rearrangement links TRBV28 to TRBJ1-2, with a possible D match to TRBD1 (5 bases). CDR1 is MDHEN and CDR2 is SYDVKM in the germline V gene. The V and J ends lost 2 bases and 6 bases respectively, with 19 bases between them. This CDR3 has 16 amino acids. CDR3 protein: CASSLENWGGTNGYTF. The CDR3 region has the DNA TGTGCCAGCAGTTTAGAGAATTGGGGGGGTACTAATGGCTACACCTTC.